The 24 T cell receptor beta chains listed next were all sequenced from one sample in a study of cytomegalovirus exposure and HLA in healthy donors. Profiling relied on immunoSEQ multiplex PCR, and the TCRdb table lists in-frame clones only, not all of them. This table has about 140,000 clones, about 91% appearing once. The specimen was PBMCs. The receptors shown here come from a man aged 18 to 29 in good health and CMV-seropositive.

The chain joins TRBV27 to TRBJ1-1; unclear D gene. The CDR3 loop spans 14 amino acids. Trimming removed 1 base at V and 6 bases at J, with 12 bases between. Germline values: CDR1 MNHEY, CDR2 SMNVEV (reference sequence). The CDR3 loop is CASSLLASWAEAFF. CDR3 DNA sequence: TGTGCCAGCAGTTTATTAGCCTCGTGGGCTGAAGCTTTCTTT.

V and J are TRBV7-3 and TRBJ2-1; TRBD2 agrees at 8 bases. Germline trimming cut 0 bases from V and 3 bases from J; bases unmatched to any gene: 1. The CDR3 loop spans 15 amino acids. CDR1 and CDR2 (germline): SGHTA, FQGTGA. The CDR3 DNA sequence: TGTGCCAGCAGCTTAACGGCGGGGGGCTACAATGAGCAGTTCTTC. This gives the protein CASSLTAGGYNEQFF.

This chain joins TRBV13 and TRBJ1-2, with a tentative D call TRBD1 (5 bases). Germline lookup yields CDR1 PRHDT and CDR2 FYEKMQ (reference sequence). Trimming took 5 bases from V and 4 from J, leaving 14 bases between them. The CDR3 extends over 14 amino acids. The CDR3 loop reads CASSRGTEPYGYTF. The CDR3 DNA reads as TGTGCCAGCAGCCGGGGGACGGAACCCTATGGCTACACCTTC. The variable domain in full, with the rest retrieved from reference TRBV13 and TRBJ1-2, is AAGVIQSPRHLIKEKRETATLKCYPIPRHDTVYWYQQGPGQDPQFLISFYEKMQSDKGSIPDRFSAQQFSDYHSELNMSSLELGDSALYFCASSRGTEPYGYTFGSGTRLTVV.

In its sample, this clone was seen a few times. The V and J genes are TRBV11-2 and TRBJ2-7; the match to TRBD2 covers 11 bases. With 0 bases clipped from V and 3 bases from J, the junction kept 4 bases outside the gene matches. The germline CDR1 and CDR2 sequences are SGHAT and FQNNGV. The CDR3 has 16 amino acids. The CDR3 nucleotides read TGTGCCAGCAGCTTAGACCTGACTAGCGGGGACTACGAGCAGTACTTC. It yields the protein CASSLDLTSGDYEQYF.

V and J are TRBV7-9 and TRBJ1-2; TRBD1 agrees at 7 bases. V dropped 7 bases and J dropped 7; count of bases not matched to a gene: 24. Germline CDR1 is SEHNR and CDR2 is FQNEAQ (reference sequence). The CDR3 has 18 residues. The CDR3, as DNA: TGTGCCAGCATCCATTCTACGGGACAGCCGCTCCCCGGGTCTGGCTACACCTTC. Translated: CASIHSTGQPLPGSGYTF.

The V call is TRBV28, the J call TRBJ1-6; 9 positions agree with TRBD1. CDR3 length equals 16 residues. Germline-derived CDR1 and CDR2 are MDHEN and SYDVKM. After removal of 6 bases from V and 9 bases from J, the junction contained 12 bases not matched to a gene. CDR3 in DNA: TGTGCCAGCAGAGGGACAGGGCTGTCGGTAGGTTCACCCCTCCACTTT. Residues: CASRGTGLSVGSPLHF.

This clone was observed a single time. The gene calls are TRBV9 and TRBJ1-3; 7 bases agree with TRBD1. Per germline, CDR1 SGDLS and CDR2 YYNGEE. The CDR3 sequence is 16 residues long. The junction had 7 bases not matched to a gene; V was cut back by 3 bases and J by 1 base. In DNA, the CDR3 is TGTGCCAGCAGCGCCGACCTCAGGGGGTCTGGAAACACCATATATTTT. It specifies CASSADLRGSGNTIYF.

The chain combines TRBV4-1 with TRBJ2-7; 8 bases map to TRBD2. Germline CDR1 and CDR2: MGHRA and YSYEKL. V dropped 0 bases and J dropped 5; count of bases not matched to a gene: 6. The CDR3 is made up of 15 amino acids. Written as DNA, the CDR3 is TGCGCCAGCAGCCAAGAAGGCGGGAGGACCCACGAGCAGTACTTC. Amino acid sequence: CASSQEGGRTHEQYF.

The chain couples TRBV5-1 to TRBJ1-1; D possibly corresponds to TRBD1 (5 bases). The CDR3 is 15 amino acids. Between the trimmed V and J ends, which lost 0 bases and 4 bases, there was a span of 13 bases. Germline-derived CDR1 and CDR2 are SGHRS and YFSETQ. CDR3 sequence: CASSLEGSRSTEAFF. The CDR3 DNA reads TGCGCCAGCAGCTTGGAGGGGTCCAGATCCACTGAAGCTTTCTTT.

V is TRBV6-5 and J is TRBJ1-2; 7 bases match TRBD1. CDR1 and CDR2 (germline): MNHEY, SVGAGI. Trimming cost V 0 bases and J 8 bases; bases outside gene matches: 9. The CDR3 length is 15 residues. The CDR3 nucleotides are TGTGCCAGCAGTTACTCCGGCGGGGCAGGGGGAGGCTACACCTTC. Its protein product is CASSYSGGAGGGYTF.

As DNA, the CDR3 is TGTGCCACCATCTGGACTAGCGGGAGCAACGAGCAGTACTTC. It codes for CATIWTSGSNEQYF. This chain joins TRBV6-1 and TRBJ2-7; TRBD2 agrees at 13 bases. The CDR3 loop spans 14 amino acids. Per germline, CDR1 MNHNS and CDR2 SASEGT. J lost 5 bases, V lost 10 bases, and 8 bases had no gene match.

The V and J genes are TRBV21-1 and TRBJ1-1. TRBV21-1 is flagged as a pseudogene. The CDR3 is 14 amino acids. The DNA of the CDR3 is TGTGCCAGCAGCTCCCCGGGGGGAAGCACTGAAGCTTTCTTT. This gives the protein CASSSPGGSTEAFF.

The rearrangement uses TRBV6-5 and TRBJ1-5; perhaps TRBD1 as D (5 bases). This CDR3 spans 15 amino acids. V was trimmed by 6 bases and J by 8 bases, leaving 20 bases between them. Germline-derived CDR1 and CDR2 are MNHEY and SVGAGI. The CDR3 sequence is CASSSSTVQGEPQHF. CDR3 nucleotide sequence: TGTGCCAGCAGCTCCTCGACAGTCCAGGGTGAGCCCCAGCATTTT.

This chain links TRBV6-6 with TRBJ2-7; TRBD1 is a possible D gene (5 bases). CDR1 and CDR2 (germline): MNHNY, SVGAGI (reference sequence). The V and J ends lost 6 bases and 7 bases respectively, with 13 bases between them. The CDR3 covers 12 residues. The CDR3 coding sequence is TGTGCCAGCAGCCCCTCAAAGGGGGAGCAGTACTTC. Translating it yields CASSPSKGEQYF.

This chain links TRBV6-1 with TRBJ1-1, with no clear D. Trimming shortened V by 6 bases and J by 5 bases, and 19 bases separated the two germline ends. CDR3 length equals 15 residues. Per the germline V gene, CDR1 is MNHNS and CDR2 is SASEGT. The CDR3 loop reads CASRFAGEAATEAFF. In nucleotides, the CDR3 is TGTGCCAGCAGATTCGCCGGGGAGGCAGCTACTGAAGCTTTCTTT.

The chain couples TRBV6-1 to TRBJ1-5; 9 nucleotides align to TRBD1. The CDR3 is 16 residues long. J was trimmed by 1 base and V by 6 bases; bases with no gene match: 7. CDR1 and CDR2 from the germline V gene are MNHNS and SASEGT. CDR3 sequence: CASREQGALSNQPQHF. For the CDR3, the DNA is TGTGCCAGCAGAGAACAGGGGGCGCTGAGCAATCAGCCCCAGCATTTT.

This sequence joins TRBV29-1 and TRBJ1-2, with D possibly TRBD1 on 5 matching bases. Germline CDR1 reads SQVTM; CDR2 reads ANQGSEA. This CDR3 comprises 11 residues. Trimming took off 6 bases at V and 8 bases at J, with 13 bases between the two ends. CDR3 amino acids: CSVDSGGGYTF. The DNA of the CDR3 is TGCAGCGTGGATTCGGGGGGAGGCTACACCTTC.

This rearrangement joins TRBV11-2 to TRBJ1-2, with 8 bases that match TRBD1. The CDR3 runs 13 residues. Germline V gene sequence: CDR1 SGHAT, CDR2 FQNNGV. With 5 bases clipped from V and 4 bases from J, the junction kept 3 bases outside the gene matches. CDR3: CASSPDRGYGYTF. The CDR3 coding sequence is TGTGCCAGCAGCCCCGACAGGGGCTATGGCTACACCTTC.

The chain carries TRBV19 and TRBJ2-6, with 8 bases aligning to TRBD1. Germline V gene sequence: CDR1 LNHDA, CDR2 SQIVND (reference sequence). CDR3 length: 15 residues. Trimming at V came to 4 bases and at J to 5 bases, leaving 4 bases not matched to a gene. CDR3 protein: CASSTGGSWANVLTF. In nucleotides, the CDR3 is TGTGCCAGTAGTACAGGGGGCAGTTGGGCCAACGTCCTGACTTTC.

J is TRBJ2-7 and V is TRBV19; 8 bases fit TRBD2. CDR1 and CDR2 from the germline V gene are LNHDA and SQIVND (reference sequence). The CDR3 covers 14 residues. V lost 7 bases and J lost 3; bases outside the gene matches: 8. CDR3 nucleotide sequence: TGTGCCAGTAAAGTAAGCGGGAGCGACTACGAGCAGTACTTC. Amino acid sequence: CASKVSGSDYEQYF.

The chain has TRBV5-6 and TRBJ1-2; 10 positions agree with TRBD1. The V and J ends lost 3 bases and 8 bases, in that order; junction bases with no gene match: 7. Looked up from germline, CDR1 is SGHDT and CDR2 is YYEEEE. The CDR3 has 14 residues. CDR3 residues: CASSYDDRGRGYTF. CDR3 DNA: TGTGCCAGCAGCTACGACGACAGGGGGCGGGGCTACACCTTC.

J is TRBJ2-7 and V is TRBV6-6, with 9 bases matching TRBD1. With V trimmed by 4 bases and J by 11 bases, 6 bases remained unmatched. CDR3 length equals 12 residues. Germline loops: CDR1 MNHNY, CDR2 SVGAGI (reference sequence). In nucleotides, the CDR3 is TGTGCCAGCAGTTCCACAGGGGGCTGGGAGTACTTC. This sequence encodes CASSSTGGWEYF.

The CDR3, as DNA: TGCGCCAGCAGCTTACCGGGACAACTAAACACTGAAGCTTTCTTT. Its protein is CASSLPGQLNTEAFF. J is TRBJ1-1 and V is TRBV5-1, with D perhaps matching TRBD1 (6 bases). CDR1 is SGHRS, CDR2 YFSETQ, per germline. The CDR3 sequence is 15 residues long. V was clipped by 2 bases and J by 2 bases, with 13 bases between them.

The chain combines TRBV12-5 with TRBJ1-3, with D hard to call. Trimming cost V 6 bases and J 0 bases, with 12 bases left between them. The CDR3 has 15 amino acids. Germline CDR1 reads LGHNT; CDR2 reads FRNRAP. CDR3: CASGRRSLSGNTIYF. The CDR3 DNA reads as TGTGCTAGTGGCCGAAGGAGCCTCTCTGGAAACACCATATATTTT.